These 17 T cell receptor beta chains were all obtained from the same sample, sequenced in a study of T-cell memory formation after mild COVID-19. TCRdb fed the 5' RACE reads into MiXCR, producing one record per CDR3 protein. The sample has approximately 290,000 distinct CDR3 sequences; roughly a fifth are singletons. Sequencing was performed on PBMCs or a T cell subset sorted from them (not recorded which). All receptors derive from a man younger than 30 who had mild COVID-19 (a few samples of this study predate the infection). Cell type and time point are not known.

This clonotype was found a few times. This chain uses TRBV5-1 with TRBJ2-3; a possible D gene is TRBD2 (6 bases). This CDR3 has 11 residues. The germline gives CDR1 SGHRS, CDR2 YFSETQ. The V and J ends lost 5 bases and 10 bases respectively, with 11 bases between them. The CDR3 is CASSVGEAQYF. CDR3 coding DNA: TGCGCCAGCAGTGTCGGGGAGGCGCAGTATTTT.

This chain links TRBV18 with TRBJ2-2; D ambiguous. The ends were cut back, 6 bases at V and 3 bases at J, with 11 bases in the middle. Germline CDR1 reads KGHSH; CDR2 reads LQKENI. CDR3 length: 14 residues. CDR3 sequence: CASSPTRDTGELFF. The CDR3 DNA reads TGTGCCAGCTCGCCGACACGAGACACCGGGGAGCTGTTTTTT.

This clonotype was counted between two and nine times. This chain links TRBV6-5 with TRBJ2-3; D might be TRBD1 or TRBD2, each matching 5 bases. Germline V lookup: CDR1 MNHEY, CDR2 SVGAGI. CDR3 length: 14 residues. V dropped 6 bases and J dropped 2 bases, with 12 bases sitting between them. The CDR3 DNA sequence: TGTGCCAGCAGAACCGGGGCTCCCACAGATACGCAGTATTTT. It specifies CASRTGAPTDTQYF.

V and J are TRBV4-2 and TRBJ1-2; no firm D call. The CDR3 runs 17 residues. Germline V gene data show CDR1 as LGHNA and CDR2 as YNFKEQ. Between the trimmed V and J ends, which lost 1 base and 2 bases, there was a span of 17 bases. CDR3 in amino acids: CASSQGALLSGNYGYTF. As DNA, the CDR3 is TGTGCCAGCAGCCAAGGGGCCTTACTATCGGGGAACTATGGCTACACCTTC.

This clonotype was seen a handful of times. The chain uses TRBV12-3 or TRBV12-4 and TRBJ1-2; D is possibly TRBD1 (6 bases). This CDR3 is 12 amino acids long. Deletions cut 10 bases from V and 2 bases from J, with 11 bases between. The CDR3 coding sequence is TGTGCCACACAGGGACGAAACTATGGCTACACCTTC. It codes for CATQGRNYGYTF.

This clonotype was picked up a small number of times. The V gene is TRBV5-5, the J gene TRBJ2-5; a weak D match, TRBD1 (6 bases). CDR1 and CDR2 (germline): SGHKS, YYEKEE (reference sequence). The CDR3 is 15 amino acids. The germline V and J ends were trimmed by 0 bases and 3 bases, with 12 bases remaining between them. The DNA of the CDR3 is TGTGCCAGCAGCTTGGCCGGGACACGCGAAGAGACCCAGTACTTC. Its translation is CASSLAGTREETQYF.

This chain links TRBV12-3 or TRBV12-4 with TRBJ2-1; D gene unclear. V was trimmed by 5 bases and J by 6 bases, leaving 14 bases between them. The CDR3 totals 14 residues. Here the CDR3 DNA reads TGTGCCAGCAGTCCTAGGACGGACCGCAATGAGCAGTTCTTC. Protein product: CASSPRTDRNEQFF.

The CDR3 region has the DNA TGTGCCAGCAGCCAATGGGACAGGAGGTCCTATGGCTACACCTTC. Translated, it gives CASSQWDRRSYGYTF. The V call is TRBV5-6, the J call TRBJ1-2; TRBD1 matches at 8 bases. CDR1 is SGHDT and CDR2 is YYEEEE in the germline V gene. Trimming took 4 bases from V and 4 from J; bases not matched to a gene: 9. This CDR3 has 15 amino acids.

This clonotype was observed a few times. CDR3 nucleotide sequence: TGTGCCAGCAGTGTCTGGGGTCCTCGAGAGACCCAGTACTTC. This codes for CASSVWGPRETQYF. The rearrangement joins TRBV25-1 to TRBJ2-5; D not certain. The CDR3 has 14 amino acids. Germline V lookup: CDR1 MGHDK, CDR2 SYGVNS. With 4 bases removed from V and 4 bases from J, the gap between germline ends came to 13 bases.

This sequence joins TRBV5-6 and TRBJ2-3; D possibly corresponds to TRBD1 (6 bases). Germline assignment: CDR1 SGHDT and CDR2 YYEEEE. V was pared by 7 bases and J by 6 bases, with 18 bases between. CDR3 length: 14 residues. DNA for the CDR3: TGTGCCAGCTATCCACAGGGTCATTTGGATACGCAGTATTTT. It yields the protein CASYPQGHLDTQYF.

This clonotype was seen a few times. The rearrangement uses TRBV5-1 and TRBJ2-7; D remains unclear. This CDR3 has 13 amino acids. The V gene's germline CDR1 is SGHRS and CDR2 YFSETQ. V dropped 2 bases and J dropped 5 bases, with 11 bases sitting between them. CDR3 residues: CASSFSSADEQYV. As DNA, the CDR3 is TGCGCCAGCAGCTTCTCCAGCGCAGACGAGCAGTACGTC.

This rearrangement joins TRBV6-5 to TRBJ2-5; possible D gene TRBD1, 5 bases. The CDR3 has 13 amino acids. V was pared by 7 bases and J by 5 bases, with 14 bases between. In germline, CDR1 is MNHEY, CDR2 SVGAGI. This CDR3 reads CASTRARAETQYF. The CDR3 nucleotides are TGTGCCAGCACCCGGGCCAGGGCTGAGACCCAGTACTTC.

The chain is built from TRBV4-1 and TRBJ1-2; possibly TRBD1 for D (5 bases). CDR1 is MGHRA and CDR2 is YSYEKL in the germline V gene. Trimming removed 0 bases from V and 8 bases from J, with 13 bases in between. CDR3 length equals 14 residues. DNA for the CDR3: TGCGCCAGCAGCCAAGAAGTGTCAGGGAAGGGCTACACCTTC. Its translation is CASSQEVSGKGYTF.

This rearrangement joins TRBV6-6 to TRBJ1-2; 8 positions match TRBD1. This CDR3 is 13 amino acids long. V shed 2 bases and J 8 bases; nucleotides not matched to a gene: 4. CDR1 MNHNY and CDR2 SVGAGI come from the germline V gene (reference sequence). DNA for the CDR3: TGTGCCAGCAGTTACGGGACAGGCGAGGGCTACACCTTC. Protein product: CASSYGTGEGYTF.

The V call is TRBV7-9, the J call TRBJ1-6; possible D gene TRBD1, 6 bases. Germline loops: CDR1 SEHNR, CDR2 FQNEAQ (reference sequence). Trimming cost V 5 bases and J 6 bases, with 17 bases left between them. CDR3 length equals 16 residues. CDR3 coding DNA: TGTGCCAGCAGCCCGTCGCGGGGGGCCTTTAATTCACCCCTCCACTTT. This sequence encodes CASSPSRGAFNSPLHF.

This clonotype appeared a few times. V usage is TRBV4-1 and J usage is TRBJ1-2, with D possibly being TRBD1 (5 bases). The CDR3 runs 15 residues. CDR1 is MGHRA and CDR2 is YSYEKL in the germline V gene. The V gene lost 3 bases and the J gene lost 6 bases, with 17 bases spanning the gap. The CDR3 loop is CASSHPGAGIDGYTF. In nucleotides, the CDR3 is TGCGCCAGCAGCCACCCAGGAGCAGGGATCGATGGCTACACCTTC.

Only a few counts were recorded for this clonotype. The V and J genes are TRBV20-1 and TRBJ1-5; a weak D match, TRBD1 (5 bases). Per the germline V gene, CDR1 is DFQATT and CDR2 is SNEGSKA (reference sequence). Trimming cost V 7 bases and J 7 bases, with 14 bases left between them. This CDR3 contains 12 residues. This CDR3 reads CSGGAAKQPQHF. The CDR3 DNA sequence: TGCAGTGGTGGGGCAGCTAAACAGCCCCAGCATTTT.